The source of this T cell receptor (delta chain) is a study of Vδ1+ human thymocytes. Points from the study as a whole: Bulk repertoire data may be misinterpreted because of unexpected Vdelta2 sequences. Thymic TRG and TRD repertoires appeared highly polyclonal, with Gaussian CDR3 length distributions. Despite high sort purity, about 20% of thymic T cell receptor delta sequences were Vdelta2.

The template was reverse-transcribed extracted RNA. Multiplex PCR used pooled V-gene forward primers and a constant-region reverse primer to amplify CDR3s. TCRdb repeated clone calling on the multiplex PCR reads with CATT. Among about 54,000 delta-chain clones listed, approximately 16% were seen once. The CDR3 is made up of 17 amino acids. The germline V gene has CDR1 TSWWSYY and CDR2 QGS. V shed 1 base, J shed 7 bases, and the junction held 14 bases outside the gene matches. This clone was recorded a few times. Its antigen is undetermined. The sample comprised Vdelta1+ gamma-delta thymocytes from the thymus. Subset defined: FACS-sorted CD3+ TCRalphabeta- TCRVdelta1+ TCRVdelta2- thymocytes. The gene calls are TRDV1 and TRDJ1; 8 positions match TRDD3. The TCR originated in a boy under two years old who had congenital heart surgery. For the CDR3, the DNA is TGTGCTCTTGGGGAACAACTGGGGGGTAATGGTAACGGTAAACTCATCTTT. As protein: CALGEQLGGNGNGKLIF.